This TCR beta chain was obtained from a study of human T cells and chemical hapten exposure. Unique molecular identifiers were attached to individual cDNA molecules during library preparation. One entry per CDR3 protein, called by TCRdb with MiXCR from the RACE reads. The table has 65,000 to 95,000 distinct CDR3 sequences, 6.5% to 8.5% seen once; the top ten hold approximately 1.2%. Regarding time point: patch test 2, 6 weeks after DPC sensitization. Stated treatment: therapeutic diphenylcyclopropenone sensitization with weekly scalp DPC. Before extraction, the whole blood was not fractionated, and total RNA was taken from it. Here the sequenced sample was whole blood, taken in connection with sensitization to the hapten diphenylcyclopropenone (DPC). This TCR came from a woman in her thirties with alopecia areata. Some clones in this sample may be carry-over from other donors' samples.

The CDR3 spells CASSSTGQGREKLFF. The CDR3 DNA is TGTGCCAGCAGCTCAACGGGACAGGGACGGGAAAAACTGTTTTTT. This rearrangement joins TRBV7-9 to TRBJ1-4, with 9 bases fitting TRBD1. The CDR3 covers 15 residues. Germline V lookup: CDR1 SEHNR, CDR2 FQNEAQ (reference sequence). Germline trimming cut 4 bases from V and 8 bases from J; bases unmatched to any gene: 8. Full variable domain (missing parts from reference TRBV7-9 and TRBJ1-4): DTGVSQNPRHKITKRGQNVTFRCDPISEHNRLYWYRQTLGQGPEFLTYFQNEAQLEKSRLLSDRFSAERPKGSFSTLEIQRTEQGDSAMYLCASSSTGQGREKLFFGSGTQLSVL.